This TCR beta chain stems from a study of blood T cell repertoires in COVID-19. Study-level background: T cells, B-cell-depleted T cells, or PBMCs provided the cDNA or gDNA that served as material.

Repertoires were generated with immunoSEQ multiplex PCR, while TCRdb's copy carries only in-frame clones and drops some. The sample consists of under 250,000 clones, more than 70% of them appearing once. With V trimmed by 0 bases and J by 15 bases, 6 bases remained unmatched. In germline, CDR1 is SGDLS, CDR2 YYNGEE. There are 12 residues in the CDR3. The sequence derives from a woman aged 80 or older with COVID-19, enrolled during active disease. This chain uses TRBV9 with TRBJ2-1; 7 bases fit TRBD2. Sequences were obtained from peripheral blood. In nucleotides, the CDR3 is TGTGCCAGCAGCGTAGGGACTAGGGGACCGTTCTTC. Its translation is CASSVGTRGPFF.